This is a list of T cell receptor beta chains from one sample in a study of blood T cell repertoires in COVID-19. The assay was immunoSEQ multiplex PCR, and TCRdb's table has in-frame clones only and misses some. The sample consists of about 80,000 clones, around 80% of them appearing once. The specimen sequenced was peripheral blood. The receptors were gathered from a human donor in a cohort sampled during active COVID-19. Both conserved end residues are part of each CDR3. A D gene is named only where the DNA matches it firmly.

J gene: TRBJ1-2
V gene: TRBV30
D gene: -
CDR3 protein: CAWSTSLYYGYTF

J gene: TRBJ1-1
V gene: TRBV7-9
D gene: TRBD1
CDR3 protein: CASSHGTGINTEAFF

J gene: TRBJ2-7
V gene: TRBV4-1
D gene: TRBD2
CDR3 protein: CASSRQRGLADSYEQYF

J gene: TRBJ2-1
V gene: TRBV20-1
D gene: TRBD2
CDR3 protein: CSARNGREFF

J gene: TRBJ1-2
V gene: TRBV19
D gene: -
CDR3 protein: CASSPQAGYGYTF

J gene: TRBJ1-6
V gene: TRBV14
D gene: -
CDR3 protein: CASSQGAPYNSPLHF

J gene: TRBJ2-7
V gene: TRBV28
D gene: -
CDR3 protein: CASSQMAGGYEQYF

J gene: TRBJ2-7
V gene: TRBV9
D gene: -
CDR3 protein: CASSVGERFYSYEQYF

J gene: TRBJ2-1
V gene: TRBV15
D gene: -
CDR3 protein: CATSRPEQGNEQFF

J gene: TRBJ2-5
V gene: TRBV5-1
D gene: -
CDR3 protein: CASSFGAAGQETQYF

J gene: TRBJ2-5
V gene: TRBV2
D gene: TRBD2
CDR3 protein: CASILGLAGGVGQETQYF

J gene: TRBJ2-5
V gene: TRBV7-2
D gene: -
CDR3 protein: CASSNRQVQETQYF

J gene: TRBJ1-6
V gene: TRBV7-9
D gene: TRBD1
CDR3 protein: CASTQGGQNNSPLHF

J gene: TRBJ2-7
V gene: TRBV28
D gene: TRBD1
CDR3 protein: CASSSPGQGNYEQYF

J gene: TRBJ2-5
V gene: TRBV13
D gene: -
CDR3 protein: CASSNGKRGNQETQYF

J gene: TRBJ1-6
V gene: TRBV7-9
D gene: TRBD1
CDR3 protein: CASSFLGDRGLQLNSPLHF

J gene: TRBJ1-4
V gene: TRBV27
D gene: -
CDR3 protein: CASSLGGATEKLFF

J gene: TRBJ2-7
V gene: TRBV11-2
D gene: -
CDR3 protein: CASSSYTYEQYF

J gene: TRBJ2-3
V gene: TRBV5-8
D gene: TRBD1
CDR3 protein: CASSLATGDSDTQYF

J gene: TRBJ1-5
V gene: TRBV28
D gene: -
CDR3 protein: CASSPGSGRKREQPQHF

J gene: TRBJ1-3
V gene: TRBV5-1
D gene: -
CDR3 protein: CASSLGAGKGNTIYF

J gene: TRBJ1-3
V gene: TRBV15
D gene: -
CDR3 protein: CATSRAQAASGNTIYF

J gene: TRBJ2-5
V gene: TRBV18
D gene: TRBD1
CDR3 protein: CASSPSTGTGFRETQYF

J gene: TRBJ1-2
V gene: TRBV7-2
D gene: -
CDR3 protein: CASSLGRAGYGYTF

J gene: TRBJ1-2
V gene: TRBV6-5
D gene: TRBD1
CDR3 protein: CASSYLGRGPIYGYTF

J gene: TRBJ1-6
V gene: TRBV18
D gene: TRBD1
CDR3 protein: CASSPRTGGNSPLHF

J gene: TRBJ2-5
V gene: TRBV7-9
D gene: -
CDR3 protein: CASPSGPRGRETQYF

J gene: TRBJ1-1
V gene: TRBV27
D gene: TRBD1
CDR3 protein: CASSSYDRGSTEAFF

J gene: TRBJ2-5
V gene: TRBV7-2
D gene: -
CDR3 protein: CASSFPKETQYF

J gene: TRBJ1-2
V gene: TRBV7-8
D gene: -
CDR3 protein: CASSDQGFFDGYTF

J gene: TRBJ2-2
V gene: TRBV28
D gene: TRBD1
CDR3 protein: CASRSTGVGTGELFF

J gene: TRBJ1-2
V gene: TRBV2
D gene: -
CDR3 protein: CASSLLTGGGLYGYTF

J gene: TRBJ1-1
V gene: TRBV3-1/TRBV3-2
D gene: -
CDR3 protein: CASSPKRVTGTTEAFF

J gene: TRBJ2-7
V gene: TRBV5-4
D gene: TRBD1
CDR3 protein: CASSQETGASYEQYF

J gene: TRBJ2-3
V gene: TRBV19
D gene: TRBD2
CDR3 protein: CASNPGGGAGRTQYF

J gene: TRBJ2-7
V gene: TRBV27
D gene: -
CDR3 protein: CASTSPQQGVYEQYF

J gene: TRBJ1-1
V gene: TRBV18
D gene: -
CDR3 protein: CASSIRTNMNTEAFF

J gene: TRBJ2-2
V gene: TRBV19
D gene: TRBD1
CDR3 protein: CASRQGAGELFF

J gene: TRBJ2-1
V gene: TRBV3-1/TRBV3-2
D gene: TRBD2
CDR3 protein: CASRGSHGGDEQFF

J gene: TRBJ2-3
V gene: TRBV6-2/TRBV6-3
D gene: -
CDR3 protein: CASSSRVGGDTQYF

J gene: TRBJ1-5
V gene: TRBV5-1
D gene: -
CDR3 protein: CASSPGTQNQPQHF

J gene: TRBJ2-1
V gene: TRBV28
D gene: TRBD2
CDR3 protein: CASSRSGTKSNEQFF

J gene: TRBJ1-3
V gene: TRBV4-1
D gene: -
CDR3 protein: CASSQVQTGNTIYF

J gene: TRBJ1-1
V gene: TRBV3-1/TRBV3-2
D gene: -
CDR3 protein: CASSQGLTNTEAFF

J gene: TRBJ2-1
V gene: TRBV9
D gene: TRBD2
CDR3 protein: CASSVDDGGYNEQFF

J gene: TRBJ2-3
V gene: TRBV19
D gene: -
CDR3 protein: CASSIQLAGLHTDTQYF

J gene: TRBJ2-1
V gene: TRBV7-6
D gene: -
CDR3 protein: CASSLTDRLQFF

J gene: TRBJ2-5
V gene: TRBV7-2
D gene: -
CDR3 protein: CASSLDPRGWSRGQETQYF

J gene: TRBJ2-5
V gene: TRBV18
D gene: -
CDR3 protein: CASSPLDSQETQYF

J gene: TRBJ2-7
V gene: TRBV3-1/TRBV3-2
D gene: -
CDR3 protein: CASSQMAEQYF

J gene: TRBJ1-5
V gene: TRBV18
D gene: -
CDR3 protein: CASSPLGARGNQPQHF

J gene: TRBJ2-3
V gene: TRBV5-5
D gene: TRBD2
CDR3 protein: CASSFGLATDTDTQYF

J gene: TRBJ2-5
V gene: TRBV9
D gene: TRBD2
CDR3 protein: CASRAGTSEGTQYF

J gene: TRBJ1-1
V gene: TRBV14
D gene: -
CDR3 protein: CASSTMHFSVATEAFF

J gene: TRBJ2-7
V gene: TRBV11-2
D gene: -
CDR3 protein: CASSLVSGDPYEQYF

J gene: TRBJ2-3
V gene: TRBV16
D gene: -
CDR3 protein: CASSQSNGGDTQYF

J gene: TRBJ2-3
V gene: TRBV28
D gene: -
CDR3 protein: CGAKQGSTDTQYF